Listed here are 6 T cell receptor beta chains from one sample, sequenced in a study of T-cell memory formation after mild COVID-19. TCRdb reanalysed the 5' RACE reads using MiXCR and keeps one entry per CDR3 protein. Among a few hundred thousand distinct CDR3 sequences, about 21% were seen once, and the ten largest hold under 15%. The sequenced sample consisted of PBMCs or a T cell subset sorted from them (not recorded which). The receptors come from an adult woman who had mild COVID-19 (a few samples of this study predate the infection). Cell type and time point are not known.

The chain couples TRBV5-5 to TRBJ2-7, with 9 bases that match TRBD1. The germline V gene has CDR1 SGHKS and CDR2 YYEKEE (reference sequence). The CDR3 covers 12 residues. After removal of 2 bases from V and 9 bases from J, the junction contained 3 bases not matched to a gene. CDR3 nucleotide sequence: TGTGCCAGCAGCTTACAGGGGGCCCGGCAGTACTTC. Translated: CASSLQGARQYF.

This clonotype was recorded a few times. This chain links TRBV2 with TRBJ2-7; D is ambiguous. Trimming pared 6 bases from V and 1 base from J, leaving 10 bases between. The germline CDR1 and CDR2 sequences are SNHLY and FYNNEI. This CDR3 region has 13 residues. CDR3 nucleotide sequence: TGTGCCAGCAGATCGGACGGTTCCTACGAGCAGTACTTC. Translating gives CASRSDGSYEQYF. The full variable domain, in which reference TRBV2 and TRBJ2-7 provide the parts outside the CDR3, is EPEVTQTPSHQVTQMGQEVILRCVPISNHLYFYWYRQILGQKVEFLVSFYNNEISEKSEIFDDQFSVERPDGSNFTLKIRSTKLEDSAMYFCASRSDGSYEQYFGPGTRLTVT.

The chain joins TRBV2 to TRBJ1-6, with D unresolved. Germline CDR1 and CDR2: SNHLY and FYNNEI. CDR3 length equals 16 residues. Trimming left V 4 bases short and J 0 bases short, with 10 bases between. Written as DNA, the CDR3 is TGTGCCAGCAGTGTAGTGGCTATCTCCTATAATTCACCCCTCCACTTT. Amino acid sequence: CASSVVAISYNSPLHF.

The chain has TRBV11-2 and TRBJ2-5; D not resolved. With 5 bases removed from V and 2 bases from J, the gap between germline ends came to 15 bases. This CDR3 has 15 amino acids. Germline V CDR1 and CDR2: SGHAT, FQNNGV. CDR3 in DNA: TGTGCCAGCAGCCGCGCTCTGATTTCTCAAGAGACCCAGTACTTC. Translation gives CASSRALISQETQYF.

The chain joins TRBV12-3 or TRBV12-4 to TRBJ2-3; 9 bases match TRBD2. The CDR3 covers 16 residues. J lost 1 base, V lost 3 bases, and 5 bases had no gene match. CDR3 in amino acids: CASSLARGGGTDTQYF. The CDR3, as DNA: TGTGCCAGCAGTTTGGCGCGGGGGGGCGGCACAGATACGCAGTATTTT.

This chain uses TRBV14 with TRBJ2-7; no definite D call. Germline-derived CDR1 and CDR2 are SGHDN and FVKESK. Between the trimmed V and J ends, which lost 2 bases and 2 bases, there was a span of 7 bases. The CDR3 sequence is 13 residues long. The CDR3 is CASSQSGTYEQYF. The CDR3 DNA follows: TGTGCCAGCAGCCAAAGTGGGACCTACGAGCAGTACTTC.